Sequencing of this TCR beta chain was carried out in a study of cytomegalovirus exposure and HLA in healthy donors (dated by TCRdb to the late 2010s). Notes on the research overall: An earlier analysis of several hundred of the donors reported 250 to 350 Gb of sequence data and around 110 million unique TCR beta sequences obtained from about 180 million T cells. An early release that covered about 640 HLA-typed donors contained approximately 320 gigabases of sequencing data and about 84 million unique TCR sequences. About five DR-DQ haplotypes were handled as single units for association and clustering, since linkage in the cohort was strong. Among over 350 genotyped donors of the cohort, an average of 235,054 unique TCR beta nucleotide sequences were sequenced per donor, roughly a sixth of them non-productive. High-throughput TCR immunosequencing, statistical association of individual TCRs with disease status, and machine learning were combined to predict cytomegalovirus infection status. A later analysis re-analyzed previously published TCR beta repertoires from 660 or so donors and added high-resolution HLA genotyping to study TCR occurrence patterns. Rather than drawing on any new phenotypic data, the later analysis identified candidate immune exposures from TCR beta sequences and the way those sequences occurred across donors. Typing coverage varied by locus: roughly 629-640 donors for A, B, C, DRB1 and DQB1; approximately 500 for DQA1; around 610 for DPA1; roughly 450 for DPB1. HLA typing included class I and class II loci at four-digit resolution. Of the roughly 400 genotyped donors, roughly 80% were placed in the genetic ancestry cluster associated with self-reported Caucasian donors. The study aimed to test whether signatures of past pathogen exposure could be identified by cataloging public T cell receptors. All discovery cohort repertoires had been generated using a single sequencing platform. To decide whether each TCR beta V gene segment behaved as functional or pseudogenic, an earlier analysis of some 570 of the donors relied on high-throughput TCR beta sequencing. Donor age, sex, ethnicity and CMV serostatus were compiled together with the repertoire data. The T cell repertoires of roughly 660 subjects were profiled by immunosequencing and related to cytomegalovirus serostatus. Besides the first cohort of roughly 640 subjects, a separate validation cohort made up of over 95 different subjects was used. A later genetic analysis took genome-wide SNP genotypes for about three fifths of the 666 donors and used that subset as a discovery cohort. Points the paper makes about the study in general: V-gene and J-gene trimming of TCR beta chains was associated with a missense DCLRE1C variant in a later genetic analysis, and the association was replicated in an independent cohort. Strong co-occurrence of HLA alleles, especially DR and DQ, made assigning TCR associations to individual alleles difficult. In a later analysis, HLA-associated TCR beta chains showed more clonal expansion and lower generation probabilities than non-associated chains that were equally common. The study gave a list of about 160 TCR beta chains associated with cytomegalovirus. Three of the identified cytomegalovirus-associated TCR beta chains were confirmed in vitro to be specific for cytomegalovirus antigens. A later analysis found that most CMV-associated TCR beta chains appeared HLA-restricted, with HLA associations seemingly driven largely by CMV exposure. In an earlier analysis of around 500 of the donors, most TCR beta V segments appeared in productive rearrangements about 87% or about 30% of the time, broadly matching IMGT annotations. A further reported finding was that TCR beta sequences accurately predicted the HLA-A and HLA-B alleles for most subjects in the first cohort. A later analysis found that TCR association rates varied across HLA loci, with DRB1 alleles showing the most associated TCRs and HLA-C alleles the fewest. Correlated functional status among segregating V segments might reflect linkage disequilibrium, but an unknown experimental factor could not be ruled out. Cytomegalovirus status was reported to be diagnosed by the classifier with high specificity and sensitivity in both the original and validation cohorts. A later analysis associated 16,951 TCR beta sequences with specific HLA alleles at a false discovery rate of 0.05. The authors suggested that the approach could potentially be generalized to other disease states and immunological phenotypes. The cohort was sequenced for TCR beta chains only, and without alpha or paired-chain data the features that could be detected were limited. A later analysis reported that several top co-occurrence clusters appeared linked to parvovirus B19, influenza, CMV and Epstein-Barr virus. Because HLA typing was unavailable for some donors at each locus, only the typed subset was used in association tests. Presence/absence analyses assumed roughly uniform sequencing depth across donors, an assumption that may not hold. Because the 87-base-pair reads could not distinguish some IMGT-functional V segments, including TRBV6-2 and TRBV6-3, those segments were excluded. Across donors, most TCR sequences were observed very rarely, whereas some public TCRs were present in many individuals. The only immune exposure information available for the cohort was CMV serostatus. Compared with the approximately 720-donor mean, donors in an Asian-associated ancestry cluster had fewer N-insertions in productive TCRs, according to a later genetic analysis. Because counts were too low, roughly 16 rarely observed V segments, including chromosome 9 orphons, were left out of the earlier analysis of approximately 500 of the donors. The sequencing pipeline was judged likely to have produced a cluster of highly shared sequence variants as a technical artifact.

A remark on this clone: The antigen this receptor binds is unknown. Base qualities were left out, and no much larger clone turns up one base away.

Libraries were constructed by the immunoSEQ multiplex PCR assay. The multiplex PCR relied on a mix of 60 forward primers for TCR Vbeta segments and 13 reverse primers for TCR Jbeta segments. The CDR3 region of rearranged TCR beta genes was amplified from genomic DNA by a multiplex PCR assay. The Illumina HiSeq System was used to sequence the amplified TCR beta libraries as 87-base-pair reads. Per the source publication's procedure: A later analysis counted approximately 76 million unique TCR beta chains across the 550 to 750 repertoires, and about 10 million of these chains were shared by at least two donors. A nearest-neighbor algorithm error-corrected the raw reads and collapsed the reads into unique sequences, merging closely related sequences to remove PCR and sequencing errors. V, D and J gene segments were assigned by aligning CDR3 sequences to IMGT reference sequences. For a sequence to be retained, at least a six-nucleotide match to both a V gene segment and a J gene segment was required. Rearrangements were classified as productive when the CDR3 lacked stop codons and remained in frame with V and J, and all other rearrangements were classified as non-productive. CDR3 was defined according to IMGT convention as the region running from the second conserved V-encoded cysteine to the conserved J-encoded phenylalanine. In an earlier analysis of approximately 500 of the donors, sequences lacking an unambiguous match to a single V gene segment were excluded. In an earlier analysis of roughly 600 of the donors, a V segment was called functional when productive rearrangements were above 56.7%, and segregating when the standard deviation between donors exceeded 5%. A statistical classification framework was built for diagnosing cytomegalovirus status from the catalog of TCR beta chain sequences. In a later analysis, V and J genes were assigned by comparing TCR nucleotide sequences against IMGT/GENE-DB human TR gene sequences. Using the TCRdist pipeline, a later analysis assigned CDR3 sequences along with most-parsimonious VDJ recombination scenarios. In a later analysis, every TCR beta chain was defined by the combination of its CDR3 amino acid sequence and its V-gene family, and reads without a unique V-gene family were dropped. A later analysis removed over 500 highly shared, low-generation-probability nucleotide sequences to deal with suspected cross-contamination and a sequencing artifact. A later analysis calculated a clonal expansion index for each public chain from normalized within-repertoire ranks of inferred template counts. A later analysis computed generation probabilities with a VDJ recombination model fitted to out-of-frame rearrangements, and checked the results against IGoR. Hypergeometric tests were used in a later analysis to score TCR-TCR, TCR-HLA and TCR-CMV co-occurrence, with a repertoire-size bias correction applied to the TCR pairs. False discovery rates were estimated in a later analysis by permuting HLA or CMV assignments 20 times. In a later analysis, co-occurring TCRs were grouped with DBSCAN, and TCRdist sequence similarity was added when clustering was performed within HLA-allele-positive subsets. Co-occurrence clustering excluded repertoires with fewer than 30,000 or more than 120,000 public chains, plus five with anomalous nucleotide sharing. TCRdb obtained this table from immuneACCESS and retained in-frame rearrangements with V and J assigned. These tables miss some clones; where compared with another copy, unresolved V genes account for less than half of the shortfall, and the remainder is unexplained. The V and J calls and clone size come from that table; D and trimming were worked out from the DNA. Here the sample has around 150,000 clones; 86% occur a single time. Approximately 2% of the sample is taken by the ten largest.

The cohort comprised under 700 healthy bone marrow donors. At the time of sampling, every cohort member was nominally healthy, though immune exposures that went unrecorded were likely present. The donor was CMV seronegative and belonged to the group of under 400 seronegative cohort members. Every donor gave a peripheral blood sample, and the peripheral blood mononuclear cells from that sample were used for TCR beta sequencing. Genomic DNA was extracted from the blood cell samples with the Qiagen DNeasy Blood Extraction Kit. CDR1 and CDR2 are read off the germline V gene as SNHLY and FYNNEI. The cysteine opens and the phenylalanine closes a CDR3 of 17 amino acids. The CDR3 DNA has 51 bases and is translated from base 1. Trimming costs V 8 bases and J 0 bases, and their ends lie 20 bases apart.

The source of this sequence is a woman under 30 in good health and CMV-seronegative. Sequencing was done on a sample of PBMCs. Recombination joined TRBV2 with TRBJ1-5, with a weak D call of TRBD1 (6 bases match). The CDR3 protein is CASSEREGEYSNQPQHF. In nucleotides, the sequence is TGTGCCAGCTCGGAACGAGAGGGGGAATATAGCAATCAGCCCCAGCATTTT.